This record looks at one T cell receptor beta chain sequence and its context. Its antigen is currently unknown. This sample is part of a study of cytomegalovirus exposure and HLA in healthy donors. The wider study: HLA-typed donors were the source of around 80 million unique TCRs, which an early data release held. Overall study results and limits: Relative to equally common others, HLA-associated TCR beta chains showed greater clonal expansion in a later analysis. A later analysis found that most CMV-associated TCR beta chains appeared HLA-restricted.

The PCR had 60 Vbeta and 13 Jbeta primers. Only in-frame clones appear in the TCRdb table, and some are missing; sequencing was by immunoSEQ multiplex PCR. Here the sample spans 100,000 to 150,000 clones, roughly 88% being singletons. This TCR derives from a man in his forties or fifties in good health and CMV-seronegative. Specimen: PBMCs.

The CDR3 loop is CATENSRDGVYEQYF. In DNA form, the CDR3 reads TGTGCCACTGAAAATTCGCGGGACGGAGTCTACGAGCAGTACTTC. This sequence joins TRBV19 and TRBJ2-7; D is possibly TRBD2 (6 bases). With 10 bases removed from V and 3 bases from J, the gap between germline ends came to 22 bases. Germline CDR1 is LNHDA and CDR2 is SQIVND (reference sequence). The CDR3 contains 15 residues.